Shown below are 9 T cell receptor beta chains from a single sample sequenced in a study of blood T cell repertoires in COVID-19. Repertoires were generated with immunoSEQ multiplex PCR, while TCRdb's copy carries only in-frame clones and drops some. Of more than 85,000 clones in the sample, 70% to 90% were seen once. Sequencing input: PBMCs or T cells enriched from blood (not recorded which). The source is a woman in her forties or fifties who had recovered from COVID-19.

V gene TRBV4-1 combines with J gene TRBJ1-2; 7 bases map to TRBD1. Germline values: CDR1 MGHRA, CDR2 YSYEKL. With 4 bases clipped from V and 4 bases from J, the junction kept 12 bases outside the gene matches. CDR3 size: 16 residues. The CDR3 DNA follows: TGCGCCAGCAGCCGTACTCCTATTCGACAGGGCTATGGCTACACCTTC. Protein product: CASSRTPIRQGYGYTF.

The V call is TRBV27, the J call TRBJ2-1; TRBD2 is a possible D gene (5 bases). The CDR3 spans 14 residues. V was cut by 5 bases and J by 5 bases, with 13 bases left in between. CDR1 and CDR2 (germline): MNHEY, SMNVEV (reference sequence). CDR3 nucleotides: TGTGCCAGCAGTCATGCCCCCGGGGACAATGAGCAGTTCTTC. This encodes CASSHAPGDNEQFF.

The CDR3: CASSSFLRQGLRIHYGYTF. The CDR3, as DNA: TGTGCCAGCAGTTCCTTCTTAAGACAGGGGCTGCGTATCCACTATGGCTACACCTTC. The genes are TRBV27 and TRBJ1-2, with TRBD1 identical over 8 bases. The CDR3 covers 19 residues. The V segment lost 4 bases and the J segment 3 bases; nucleotides outside the gene matches: 19. Germline CDR1 MNHEY, CDR2 SMNVEV (reference sequence).

This chain connects TRBV5-1 to TRBJ2-7; the D is unclear. CDR1 is SGHRS and CDR2 is YFSETQ in the germline V gene. V was clipped by 1 base and J by 4 bases, with 6 bases between them. This CDR3 has 12 amino acids. Here the CDR3 reads CASSLPNYEQYF. The CDR3, as DNA: TGCGCCAGCAGCTTGCCTAATTACGAGCAGTACTTC.

The rearrangement uses TRBV3-1 (or the pseudogene TRBV3-2) and TRBJ2-7, with D possibly being TRBD1 (5 bases). The CDR3 is 14 amino acids. The V and J ends lost 1 base and 4 bases respectively, with 11 bases between them. The germline V gene has CDR1 LGHDT and CDR2 YNNKEL (reference sequence). The CDR3 protein is CASSQGRGRYEQYF. As DNA, the CDR3 is TGTGCCAGCAGCCAAGGAAGGGGTAGATACGAGCAGTACTTC.

The rearrangement uses TRBV5-1 and TRBJ1-2; TRBD1 matches at 10 bases. Per the germline V gene, CDR1 is SGHRS and CDR2 is YFSETQ. This CDR3 has 17 residues. The V gene end was trimmed by 0 bases and the J gene end by 4 bases; junction bases not matched to a gene: 9. The chain's CDR3 is CASSLAGTGVSLYGYTF. CDR3 DNA sequence: TGCGCCAGCAGCTTGGCCGGGACAGGGGTCTCTCTCTATGGCTACACCTTC.

Here the CDR3 DNA reads TGTGCCAGCAGTGAAAGGAGTCAGGGCATCGAGCAGTACTTC. The encoded protein is CASSERSQGIEQYF. The gene calls are TRBV2 and TRBJ2-7, with D maybe TRBD1 (5 bases). Trimming cost V 2 bases and J 6 bases, with 14 bases left between them. Germline loops: CDR1 SNHLY, CDR2 FYNNEI. The CDR3 is 14 amino acids. Full variable domain (outside the CDR3, taken from reference TRBV2 and TRBJ2-7): EPEVTQTPSHQVTQMGQEVILRCVPISNHLYFYWYRQILGQKVEFLVSFYNNEISEKSEIFDDQFSVERPDGSNFTLKIRSTKLEDSAMYFCASSERSQGIEQYFGPGTRLTVT.

This clone was counted between two and nine times. This chain uses TRBV5-1 with TRBJ1-6; 12 bases line up with TRBD1. Germline CDR1 is SGHRS and CDR2 is YFSETQ. The CDR3 is 16 residues long. The V gene end was trimmed by 1 base and the J gene end by 14 bases; junction bases not matched to a gene: 10. The CDR3 DNA is TGCGCCAGCAGCTTGAGCCCGGGACAGGGGGCGCAGGCCCTCCACTTT. This sequence encodes CASSLSPGQGAQALHF.

This clone was observed a handful of times. The chain is built from TRBV7-9 and TRBJ2-3; 10 bases match TRBD2. Germline CDR1 and CDR2: SEHNR and FQNEAQ (reference sequence). V was clipped by 5 bases and J by 6 bases; unmatched bases: 8. The CDR3 loop spans 15 amino acids. For the CDR3, the DNA is TGTGCCAGCAGCCGGAAGCGGGGGGGCCAGGATACGCAGTATTTT. Protein product: CASSRKRGGQDTQYF.